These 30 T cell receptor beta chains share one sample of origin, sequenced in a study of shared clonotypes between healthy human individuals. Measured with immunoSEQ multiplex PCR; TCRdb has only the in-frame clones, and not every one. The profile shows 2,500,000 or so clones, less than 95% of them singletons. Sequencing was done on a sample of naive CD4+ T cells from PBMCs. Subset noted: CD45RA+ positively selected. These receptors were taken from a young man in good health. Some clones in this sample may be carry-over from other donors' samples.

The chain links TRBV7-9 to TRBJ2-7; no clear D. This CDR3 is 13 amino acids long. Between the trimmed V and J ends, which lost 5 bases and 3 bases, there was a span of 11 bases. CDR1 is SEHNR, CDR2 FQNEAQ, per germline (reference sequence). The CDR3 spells CASSTGSVYEQYF. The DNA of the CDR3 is TGTGCCAGCAGCACCGGTTCCGTCTACGAGCAGTACTTC.

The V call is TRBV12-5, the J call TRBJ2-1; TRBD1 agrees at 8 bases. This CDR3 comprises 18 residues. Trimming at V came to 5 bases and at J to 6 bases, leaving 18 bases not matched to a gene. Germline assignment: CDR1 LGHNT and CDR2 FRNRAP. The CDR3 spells CASGLIHFDRGFLNEQFF. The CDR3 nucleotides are TGTGCTAGTGGTCTAATACACTTCGACAGGGGTTTTCTCAATGAGCAGTTCTTC. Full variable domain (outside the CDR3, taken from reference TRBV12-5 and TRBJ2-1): DARVTQTPRHKVTEMGQEVTMRCQPILGHNTVFWYRQTMMQGLELLAYFRNRAPLDDSGMPKDRFSAEMPDATLATLKIQPSEPRDSAVYFCASGLIHFDRGFLNEQFFGPGTRLTVL.

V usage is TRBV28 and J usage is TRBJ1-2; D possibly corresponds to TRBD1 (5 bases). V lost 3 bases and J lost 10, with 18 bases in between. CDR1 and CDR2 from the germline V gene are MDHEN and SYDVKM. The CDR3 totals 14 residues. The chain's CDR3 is CASSFGGAPWDYTF. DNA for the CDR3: TGTGCCAGCAGTTTCGGAGGGGCCCCATGGGACTACACCTTC.

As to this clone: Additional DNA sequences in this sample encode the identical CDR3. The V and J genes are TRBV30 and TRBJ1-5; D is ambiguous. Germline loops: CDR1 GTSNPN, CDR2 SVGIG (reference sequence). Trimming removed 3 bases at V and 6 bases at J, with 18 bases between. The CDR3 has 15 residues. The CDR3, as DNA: TGTGCCTGGAGCACACCGGGAGCCTGGGGTCAGCCCCAGCATTTT. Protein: CAWSTPGAWGQPQHF.

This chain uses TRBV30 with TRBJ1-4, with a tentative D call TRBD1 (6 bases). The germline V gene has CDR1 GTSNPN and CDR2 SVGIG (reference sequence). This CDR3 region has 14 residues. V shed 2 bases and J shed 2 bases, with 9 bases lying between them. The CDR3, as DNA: TGTGCCTGGAGTTACAGGGCGACTAATGAAAAACTGTTTTTT. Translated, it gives CAWSYRATNEKLFF.

The CDR3: CASSPRGNPYNEQFF. CDR3 in DNA: TGTGCCAGTAGCCCGAGGGGGAACCCCTACAATGAGCAGTTCTTC. This rearrangement joins TRBV19 to TRBJ2-1, with a weak D call TRBD1 (6 bases). The V gene lost 6 bases and the J gene lost 2 bases, with 14 bases spanning the gap. Per the germline V gene, CDR1 is LNHDA and CDR2 is SQIVND (reference sequence). CDR3 length: 15 amino acids.

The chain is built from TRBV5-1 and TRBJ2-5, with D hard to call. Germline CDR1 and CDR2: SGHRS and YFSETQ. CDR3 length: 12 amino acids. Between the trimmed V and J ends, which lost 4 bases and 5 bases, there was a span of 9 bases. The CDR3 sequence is CASSVDVETQYF. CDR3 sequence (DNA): TGCGCCAGCAGCGTGGATGTGGAGACCCAGTACTTC.

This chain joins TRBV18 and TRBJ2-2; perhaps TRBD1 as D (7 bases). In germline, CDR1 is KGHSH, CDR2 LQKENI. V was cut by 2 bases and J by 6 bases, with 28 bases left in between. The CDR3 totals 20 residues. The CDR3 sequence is CASSPGVPFLKTGEAGELFF. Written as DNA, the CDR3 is TGTGCCAGCTCACCAGGAGTGCCCTTCCTTAAAACAGGGGAGGCCGGGGAGCTGTTTTTT.

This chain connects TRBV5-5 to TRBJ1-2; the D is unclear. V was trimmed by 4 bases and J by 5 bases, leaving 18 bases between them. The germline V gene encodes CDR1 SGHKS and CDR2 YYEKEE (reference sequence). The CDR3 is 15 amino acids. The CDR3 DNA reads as TGTGCCAGCAGCCTGACGGATCACGCCGCATATGGCTACACCTTC. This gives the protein CASSLTDHAAYGYTF.

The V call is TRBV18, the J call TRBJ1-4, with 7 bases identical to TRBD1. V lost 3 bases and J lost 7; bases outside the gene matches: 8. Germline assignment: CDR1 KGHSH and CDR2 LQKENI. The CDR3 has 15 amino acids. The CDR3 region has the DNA TGTGCCAGCTCACCTGGGACAGATTTGTTTGAAAAACTGTTTTTT. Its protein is CASSPGTDLFEKLFF.

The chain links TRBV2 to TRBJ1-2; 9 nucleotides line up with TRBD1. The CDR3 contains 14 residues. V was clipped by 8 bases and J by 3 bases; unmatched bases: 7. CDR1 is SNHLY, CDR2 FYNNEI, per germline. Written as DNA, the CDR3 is TGTGCCAGCCAGATCGGGACAGGGCACTATGGCTACACCTTC. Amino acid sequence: CASQIGTGHYGYTF.

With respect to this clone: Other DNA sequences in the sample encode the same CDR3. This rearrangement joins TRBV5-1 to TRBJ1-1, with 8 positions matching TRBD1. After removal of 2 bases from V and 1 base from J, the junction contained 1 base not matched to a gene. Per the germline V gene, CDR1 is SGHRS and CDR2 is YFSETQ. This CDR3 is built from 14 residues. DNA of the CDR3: TGCGCCAGCAGCTTTACAGGGGGGAACACTGAAGCTTTCTTT. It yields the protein CASSFTGGNTEAFF.

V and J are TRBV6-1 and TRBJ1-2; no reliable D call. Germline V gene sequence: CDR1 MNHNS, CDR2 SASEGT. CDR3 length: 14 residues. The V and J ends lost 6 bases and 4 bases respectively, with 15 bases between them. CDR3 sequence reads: CASSPDKTSYGYTF. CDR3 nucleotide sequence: TGTGCCAGCAGCCCTGATAAGACTTCCTATGGCTACACCTTC.

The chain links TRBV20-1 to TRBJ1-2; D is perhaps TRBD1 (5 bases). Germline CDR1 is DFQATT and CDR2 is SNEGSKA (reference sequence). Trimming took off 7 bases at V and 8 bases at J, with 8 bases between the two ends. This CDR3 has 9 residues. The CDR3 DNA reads TGCAGTGAGGGACGCGGCTACACCTTC. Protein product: CSEGRGYTF.

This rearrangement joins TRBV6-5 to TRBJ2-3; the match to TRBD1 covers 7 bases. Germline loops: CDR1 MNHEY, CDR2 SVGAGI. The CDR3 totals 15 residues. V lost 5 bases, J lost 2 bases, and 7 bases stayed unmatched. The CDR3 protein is CASSTQRGPTDTQYF. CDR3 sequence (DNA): TGTGCCAGCAGTACCCAAAGGGGGCCCACAGATACGCAGTATTTT.

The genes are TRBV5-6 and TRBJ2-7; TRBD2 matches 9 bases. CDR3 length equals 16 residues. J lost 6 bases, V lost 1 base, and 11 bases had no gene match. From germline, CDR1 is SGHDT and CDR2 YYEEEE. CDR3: CASSLRRVAGAGEQYF. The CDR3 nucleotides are TGTGCCAGCAGCTTGCGTCGGGTAGCGGGAGCCGGCGAGCAGTACTTC.

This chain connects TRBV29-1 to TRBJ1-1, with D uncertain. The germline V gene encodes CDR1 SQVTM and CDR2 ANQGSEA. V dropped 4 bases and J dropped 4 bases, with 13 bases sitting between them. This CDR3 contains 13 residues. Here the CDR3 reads CSVAGVLLTEAFF. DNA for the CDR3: TGCAGCGTTGCAGGAGTTCTCCTCACTGAAGCTTTCTTT.

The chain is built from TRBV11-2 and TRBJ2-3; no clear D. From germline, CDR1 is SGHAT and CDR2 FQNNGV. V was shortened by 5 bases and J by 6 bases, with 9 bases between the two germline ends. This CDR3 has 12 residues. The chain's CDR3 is CASSTTRDTQYF. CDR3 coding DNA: TGTGCCAGCAGCACTACCCGGGATACGCAGTATTTT.

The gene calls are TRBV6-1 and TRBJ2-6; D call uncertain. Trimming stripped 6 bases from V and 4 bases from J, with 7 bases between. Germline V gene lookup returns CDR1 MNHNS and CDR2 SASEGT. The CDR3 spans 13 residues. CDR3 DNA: TGTGCCAGCAGCATCCCCGGGGCCAACGTCCTGACTTTC. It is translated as CASSIPGANVLTF.

CDR3 sequence reads: CAWSRPSGEETQYF. The CDR3 region has the DNA TGTGCCTGGAGTCGGCCTAGCGGAGAAGAGACCCAGTACTTC. This rearrangement joins TRBV30 to TRBJ2-5, with TRBD2 identical over 7 bases. Germline CDR1 is GTSNPN and CDR2 is SVGIG (reference sequence). This CDR3 is 14 amino acids long. V shed 2 bases, J shed 3 bases, and the junction held 6 bases outside the gene matches.

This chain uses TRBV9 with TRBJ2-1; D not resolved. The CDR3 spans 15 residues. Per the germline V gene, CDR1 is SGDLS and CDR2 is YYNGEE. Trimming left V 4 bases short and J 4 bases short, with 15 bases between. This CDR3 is CASSPRDPAYNEQFF. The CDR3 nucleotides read TGTGCCAGCAGCCCTCGAGACCCAGCGTACAATGAGCAGTTCTTC.

The CDR3 loop reads CASSPRQGANTGELFF. DNA of the CDR3: TGCGCCAGCAGCCCCCGACAGGGGGCGAACACCGGGGAGCTGTTTTTT. The chain is built from TRBV4-3 and TRBJ2-2; 9 positions match TRBD1. Germline assignment: CDR1 LGHNA and CDR2 YSLEER. The CDR3 has 16 residues. The V gene end was trimmed by 4 bases and the J gene end by 0 bases; junction bases not matched to a gene: 3.

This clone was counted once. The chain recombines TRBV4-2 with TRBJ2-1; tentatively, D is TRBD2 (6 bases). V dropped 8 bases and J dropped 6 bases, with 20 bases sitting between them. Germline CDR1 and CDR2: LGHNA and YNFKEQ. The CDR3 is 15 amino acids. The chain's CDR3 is CASGTLVGSPNEQFF. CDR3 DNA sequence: TGTGCCAGCGGGACTCTAGTGGGGTCACCCAATGAGCAGTTCTTC.

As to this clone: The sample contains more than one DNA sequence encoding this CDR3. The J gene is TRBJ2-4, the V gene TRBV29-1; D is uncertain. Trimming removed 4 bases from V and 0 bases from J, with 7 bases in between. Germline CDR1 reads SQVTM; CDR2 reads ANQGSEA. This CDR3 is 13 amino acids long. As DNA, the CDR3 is TGCAGCGTTGGGGGTTTAGCCAAAAACATTCAGTACTTC. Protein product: CSVGGLAKNIQYF.

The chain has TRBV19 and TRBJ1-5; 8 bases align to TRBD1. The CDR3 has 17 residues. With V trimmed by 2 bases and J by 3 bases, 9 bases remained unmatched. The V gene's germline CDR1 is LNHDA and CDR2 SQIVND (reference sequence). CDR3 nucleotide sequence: TGTGCCAGTAGTATAAGGGGGGACAGGCGATTCAATCAGCCCCAGCATTTT. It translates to CASSIRGDRRFNQPQHF.

In nucleotides, the CDR3 is TGTGCCAGCAGCCCCGACGGAACCAACACCGGGGAGCTGTTTTTT. Its protein is CASSPDGTNTGELFF. The chain has TRBV7-2 and TRBJ2-2; D is unresolved. CDR3 length equals 15 residues. V was trimmed by 5 bases and J by 2 bases, leaving 12 bases between them. CDR1 and CDR2 (germline): SGHTA, FQGNSA. Supplemented by reference TRBV7-2 and TRBJ2-2, the full variable domain reads GAGVSQSPSNKVTEKGKDVELRCDPISGHTALYWYRQSLGQGLEFLIYFQGNSAPDKSGLPSDRFSAERTGGSVSTLTIQRTQQEDSAVYLCASSPDGTNTGELFFGEGSRLTVL.

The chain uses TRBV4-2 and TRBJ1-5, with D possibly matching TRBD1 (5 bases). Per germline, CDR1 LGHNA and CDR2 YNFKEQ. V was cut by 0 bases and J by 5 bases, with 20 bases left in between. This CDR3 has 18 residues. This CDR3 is CASSQDRRGWQGDQPQHF. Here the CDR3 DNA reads TGTGCCAGCAGCCAAGATCGCCGGGGGTGGCAGGGTGATCAGCCCCAGCATTTT.

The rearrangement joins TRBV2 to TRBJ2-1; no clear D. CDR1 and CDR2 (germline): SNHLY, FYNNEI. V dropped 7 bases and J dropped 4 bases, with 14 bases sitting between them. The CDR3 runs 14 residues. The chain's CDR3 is CASTLELIYNEQFF. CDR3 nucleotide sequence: TGTGCCAGCACCTTAGAACTAATATACAATGAGCAGTTCTTC.

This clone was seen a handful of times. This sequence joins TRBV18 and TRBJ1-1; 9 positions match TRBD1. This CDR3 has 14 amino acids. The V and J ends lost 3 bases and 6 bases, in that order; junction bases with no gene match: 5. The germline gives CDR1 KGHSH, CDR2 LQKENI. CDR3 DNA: TGTGCCAGCTCACCCTACGGACAGGGGTCTGAAGCTTTCTTT. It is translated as CASSPYGQGSEAFF.

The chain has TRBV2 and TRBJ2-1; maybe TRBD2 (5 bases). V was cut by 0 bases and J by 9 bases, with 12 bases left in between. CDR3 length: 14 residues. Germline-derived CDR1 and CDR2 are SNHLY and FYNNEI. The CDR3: CASSEALTSAEQFF. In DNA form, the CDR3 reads TGTGCCAGCAGTGAAGCGCTTACTAGTGCTGAGCAGTTCTTC.